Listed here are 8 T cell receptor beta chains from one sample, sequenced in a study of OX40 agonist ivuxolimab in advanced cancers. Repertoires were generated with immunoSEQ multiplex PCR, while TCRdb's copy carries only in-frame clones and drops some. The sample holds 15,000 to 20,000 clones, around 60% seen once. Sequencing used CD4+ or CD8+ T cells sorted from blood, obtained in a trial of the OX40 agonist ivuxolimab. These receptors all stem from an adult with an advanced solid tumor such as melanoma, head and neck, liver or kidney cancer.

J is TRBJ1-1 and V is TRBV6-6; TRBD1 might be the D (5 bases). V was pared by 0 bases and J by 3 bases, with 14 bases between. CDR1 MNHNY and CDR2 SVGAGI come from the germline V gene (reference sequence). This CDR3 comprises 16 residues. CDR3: CASSYSLGGSDTEAFF. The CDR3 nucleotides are TGTGCCAGCAGTTACTCGCTCGGGGGGTCGGACACTGAAGCTTTCTTT.

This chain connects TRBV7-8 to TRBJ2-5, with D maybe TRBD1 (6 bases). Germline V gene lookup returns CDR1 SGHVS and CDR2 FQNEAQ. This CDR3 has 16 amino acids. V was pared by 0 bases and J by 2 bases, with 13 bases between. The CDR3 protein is CASSLARVGAQETQYF. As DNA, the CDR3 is TGTGCCAGCAGCTTAGCGCGGGTGGGGGCGCAAGAGACCCAGTACTTC.

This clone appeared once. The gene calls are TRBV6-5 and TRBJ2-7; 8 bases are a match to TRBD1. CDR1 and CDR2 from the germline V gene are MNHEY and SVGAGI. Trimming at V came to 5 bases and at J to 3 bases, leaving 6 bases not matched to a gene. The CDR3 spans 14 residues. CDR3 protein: CASSDGQGGYEQYF. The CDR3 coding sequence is TGTGCCAGCAGTGACGGACAGGGTGGCTACGAGCAGTACTTC.

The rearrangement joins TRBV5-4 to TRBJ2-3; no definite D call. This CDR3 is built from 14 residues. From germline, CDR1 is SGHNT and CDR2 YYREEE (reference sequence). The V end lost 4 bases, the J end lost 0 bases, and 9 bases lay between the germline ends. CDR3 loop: CASSLAGSTDTQYF. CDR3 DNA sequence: TGTGCCAGCAGCCTGGCCGGGAGCACAGATACGCAGTATTTT.

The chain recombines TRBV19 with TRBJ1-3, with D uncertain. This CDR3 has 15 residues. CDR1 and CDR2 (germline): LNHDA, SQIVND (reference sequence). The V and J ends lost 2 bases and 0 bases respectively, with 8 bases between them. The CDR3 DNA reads TGTGCCAGTAGTATAAGCAGCATCTCTGGAAACACCATATATTTT. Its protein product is CASSISSISGNTIYF.

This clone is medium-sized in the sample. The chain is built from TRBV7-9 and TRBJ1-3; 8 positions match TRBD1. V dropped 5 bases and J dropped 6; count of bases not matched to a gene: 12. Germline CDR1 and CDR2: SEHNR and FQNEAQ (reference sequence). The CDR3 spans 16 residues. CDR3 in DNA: TGTGCCAGCAGCCCGCGGACAGGGAAAGACGTAAACACCATATATTTT. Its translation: CASSPRTGKDVNTIYF.

CDR3 protein: CASSDSRRGRDRGRDTQYF. In nucleotides, the CDR3 is TGTGCCAGCAGTGATTCGAGAAGGGGTAGGGACAGGGGGCGGGATACGCAGTATTTT. The rearrangement joins TRBV6-4 to TRBJ2-3, with TRBD1 matching over 12 bases. The CDR3 runs to 19 residues. V shed 3 bases, J shed 6 bases, and the junction held 16 bases outside the gene matches. Germline V CDR1 and CDR2: MRHNA, SNTAGT.

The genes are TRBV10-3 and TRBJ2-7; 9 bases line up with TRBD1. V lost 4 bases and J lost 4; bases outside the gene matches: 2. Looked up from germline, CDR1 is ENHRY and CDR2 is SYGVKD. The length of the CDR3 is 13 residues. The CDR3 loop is CAISVGQGYEQYF. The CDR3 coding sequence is TGTGCCATCAGTGTTGGACAGGGGTACGAGCAGTACTTC.